The 8 T cell receptor beta chains in this list originate from one sample, sequenced in a study of blood T cell repertoires in COVID-19. TCRdb's table, derived via immunoSEQ multiplex PCR, lists solely in-frame clones and lacks some. The table has about 200,000 clones, roughly 90% seen once. The sequencing input was peripheral blood. The receptors shown here come from a man in his fifties or sixties with COVID-19, enrolled during active disease.

The chain carries TRBV30 and TRBJ2-5, with TRBD1 as a possible D gene (5 bases). The length of the CDR3 is 12 residues. The V gene lost 5 bases and the J gene lost 2 bases, with 9 bases spanning the gap. The germline V gene has CDR1 GTSNPN and CDR2 SVGIG (reference sequence). CDR3 loop: CAWGHLQETQYF. For the CDR3, the DNA is TGTGCCTGGGGACACCTACAAGAGACCCAGTACTTC.

The chain joins TRBV7-2 to TRBJ2-1; the match to TRBD2 covers 9 bases. With 4 bases clipped from V and 6 bases from J, the junction kept 13 bases outside the gene matches. Germline V gene sequence: CDR1 SGHTA, CDR2 FQGNSA. The CDR3 is 17 amino acids. CDR3 bases: TGTGCCAGCAGCTCCCCGAGGGCTAGCGGGATAGGCAATGAGCAGTTCTTC. Protein: CASSSPRASGIGNEQFF.

The V call is TRBV7-8, the J call TRBJ2-7; weak D call: TRBD2 (6 bases). Deletions cut 0 bases from V and 4 bases from J, with 16 bases between. Germline assignment: CDR1 SGHVS and CDR2 FQNEAQ. The CDR3 loop spans 16 amino acids. DNA for the CDR3: TGTGCCAGCAGCTTAGCCGTTGGGGGAGGACCATACGAGCAGTACTTC. Translating it yields CASSLAVGGGPYEQYF. Using reference TRBV7-8 and TRBJ2-7 for the parts outside the CDR3, the full variable domain is GAGVSQSPRYKVAKRGQDVALRCDPISGHVSLFWYQQALGQGPEFLTYFQNEAQLDKSGLPSDRFFAERPEGSVSTLKIQRTQQEDSAVYLCASSLAVGGGPYEQYFGPGTRLTVT.

V gene TRBV9 combines with J gene TRBJ1-2; D might be TRBD1 (5 bases). Germline values: CDR1 SGDLS, CDR2 YYNGEE. V was cut by 0 bases and J by 7 bases, with 25 bases left in between. The CDR3 is 18 amino acids. CDR3 DNA sequence: TGTGCCAGCAGCGTAGTAGGAGGGACCGGAGGGGCGTTCCGTGGCTACACCTTC. This encodes CASSVVGGTGGAFRGYTF. The variable domain in full, with the rest retrieved from reference TRBV9 and TRBJ1-2, is DSGVTQTPKHLITATGQRVTLRCSPRSGDLSVYWYQQSLDQGLQFLIQYYNGEERAKGNILERFSAQQFPDLHSELNLSSLELGDSALYFCASSVVGGTGGAFRGYTFGSGTRLTVV.

The chain uses TRBV5-1 and TRBJ1-2; TRBD1 matches at 8 bases. V gave up 2 bases and J gave up 2 bases; unmatched junction bases: 2. The CDR3 is 14 residues long. Germline CDR1 reads SGHRS; CDR2 reads YFSETQ. In DNA form, the CDR3 reads TGCGCCAGCAGCTTCGGACAGGGAAACTATGGCTACACCTTC. This translates into CASSFGQGNYGYTF. Full variable domain (missing parts from reference TRBV5-1 and TRBJ1-2): KAGVTQTPRYLIKTRGQQVTLSCSPISGHRSVSWYQQTPGQGLQFLFEYFSETQRNKGNFPGRFSGRQFSNSRSEMNVSTLELGDSALYLCASSFGQGNYGYTFGSGTRLTVV.

This clone was recorded once. This chain joins TRBV29-1 and TRBJ1-2, with TRBD1 matching 12 bases. CDR1 SQVTM and CDR2 ANQGSEA come from the germline V gene. V shed 3 bases and J 7 bases; nucleotides not matched to a gene: 18. This CDR3 contains 18 residues. In DNA form, the CDR3 reads TGCAGCGTTGATGGGGTAGGGACAGGGGGCGGCCAAGGATTTGGCTACACCTTC. Translation: CSVDGVGTGGGQGFGYTF.

The rearrangement joins TRBV6-2 or TRBV6-3 to TRBJ1-1, with 9 nucleotides matching TRBD1. CDR1 is MNHEY and CDR2 is SVGEGT in the germline V gene. The junction had 9 bases not matched to a gene; V was cut back by 6 bases and J by 4 bases. The CDR3 has 15 residues. This CDR3 is CASSNRQGGVTEAFF. In DNA, the CDR3 is TGTGCCAGCAGCAACCGACAGGGGGGAGTCACTGAAGCTTTCTTT.

The chain carries TRBV30 and TRBJ2-1, with D maybe TRBD2 (6 bases). Germline V gene lookup returns CDR1 GTSNPN and CDR2 SVGIG (reference sequence). The CDR3 spans 15 residues. Trimming removed 5 bases from V and 0 bases from J, with 14 bases in between. The CDR3 bases are TGTGCCTGGGAAATTACTAGCAGCTCCTACAATGAGCAGTTCTTC. It codes for CAWEITSSSYNEQFF.